This TCR beta chain is drawn from a study of T cell clones after liver transplantation. Findings of the study overall: In two subjects, few donor cells limited the measurable donor-reactive repertoire. A larger donor-reactive than third-party decline suggested partial antigen-specific deletion.

As for this clone: What it binds is unknown.

The CDR3 spans 13 residues. The germline V gene has CDR1 MDHEN and CDR2 SYDVKM. V was clipped by 6 bases and J by 5 bases; unmatched bases: 5. Profiled with immunoSEQ multiplex PCR; TCRdb holds only in-frame clones, not every one. This table holds roughly 100,000 clones, approximately 85% found once. The starting material was CD4+ T cells from blood, obtained before liver transplant. This sequence was found in a human donor who received a liver transplant. The rearrangement joins TRBV28 to TRBJ1-1, with 8 bases aligning to TRBD1. Here the CDR3 DNA reads TGTGCCAGCAGGGACAGGGAGGGGACTGAAGCTTTCTTT. Its translation: CASRDREGTEAFF.